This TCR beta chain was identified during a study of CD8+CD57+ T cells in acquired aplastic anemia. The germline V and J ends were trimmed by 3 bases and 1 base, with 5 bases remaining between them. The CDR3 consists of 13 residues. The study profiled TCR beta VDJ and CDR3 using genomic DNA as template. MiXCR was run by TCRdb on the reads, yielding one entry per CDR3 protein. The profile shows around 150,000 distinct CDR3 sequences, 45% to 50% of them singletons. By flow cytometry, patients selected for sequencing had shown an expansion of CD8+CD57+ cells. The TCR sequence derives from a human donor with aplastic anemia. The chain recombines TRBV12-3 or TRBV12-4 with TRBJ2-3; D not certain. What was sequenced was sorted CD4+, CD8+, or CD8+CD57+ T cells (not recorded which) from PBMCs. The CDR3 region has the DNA TGTGCCAGCAGTTTCTTTGGCACAGATACGCAGTATTTT. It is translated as CASSFFGTDTQYF.